This T cell receptor beta chain is from a study of cytomegalovirus exposure and HLA in healthy donors. Overall study results and limits: A prior analysis recorded that most TCR beta V segments were productive about 87% or about 30% of the time.

Participants comprised healthy donors of bone marrow. The germline gives CDR1 SNHLY, CDR2 FYNNEI. The CDR3 runs to 15 residues. Trimming stripped 5 bases from V and 6 bases from J, with 17 bases between. Researchers ran the PCR with 60 Vbeta and 13 Jbeta primers. Assay used: immunoSEQ multiplex PCR; TCRdb lists only in-frame clones, some missing. Of 100,000 to 150,000 clones in the sample, roughly four fifths were seen once. About this clone: Its matching antigen is unknown.

The sample taken for sequencing was PBMCs. J is TRBJ1-5 and V is TRBV2, with D possibly being TRBD1 (5 bases). This clonotype was obtained from a male donor in good health and CMV-seropositive. The CDR3 spells CASSPGGGESQPQHF. The CDR3 nucleotides are TGTGCCAGCAGTCCCGGCGGGGGAGAAAGTCAGCCCCAGCATTTT.